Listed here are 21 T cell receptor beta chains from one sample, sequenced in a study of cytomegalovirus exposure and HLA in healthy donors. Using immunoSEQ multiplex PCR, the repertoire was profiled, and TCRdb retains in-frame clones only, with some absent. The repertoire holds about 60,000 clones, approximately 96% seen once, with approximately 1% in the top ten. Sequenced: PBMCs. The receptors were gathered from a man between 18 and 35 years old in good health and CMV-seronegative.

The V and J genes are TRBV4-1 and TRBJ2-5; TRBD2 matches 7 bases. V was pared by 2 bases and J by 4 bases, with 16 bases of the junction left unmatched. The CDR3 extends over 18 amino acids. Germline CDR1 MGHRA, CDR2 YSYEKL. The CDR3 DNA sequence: TGCGCCAGCAGCCAAAGCAACTTAGGTTTTACGGGAGGAGAGACCCAGTACTTC. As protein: CASSQSNLGFTGGETQYF.

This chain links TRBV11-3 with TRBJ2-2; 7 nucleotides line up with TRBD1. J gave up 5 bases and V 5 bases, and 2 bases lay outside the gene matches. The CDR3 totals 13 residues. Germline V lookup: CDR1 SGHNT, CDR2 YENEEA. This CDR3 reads CASSVTGTGELFF. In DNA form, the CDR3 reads TGTGCCAGCAGCGTGACAGGGACCGGGGAGCTGTTTTTT.

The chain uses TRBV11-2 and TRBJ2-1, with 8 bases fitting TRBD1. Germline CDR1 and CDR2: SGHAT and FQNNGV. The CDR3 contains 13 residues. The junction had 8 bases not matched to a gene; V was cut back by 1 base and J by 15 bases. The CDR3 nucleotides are TGTGCCAGCAGCTTAGGGACAGGGATTGGTTCGTTCTTC. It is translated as CASSLGTGIGSFF.

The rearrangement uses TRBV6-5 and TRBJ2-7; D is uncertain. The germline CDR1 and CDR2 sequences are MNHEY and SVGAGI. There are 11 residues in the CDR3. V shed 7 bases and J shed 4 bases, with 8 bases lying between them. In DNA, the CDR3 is TGTGCCAGCAATTCAGGATACGAGCAGTACTTC. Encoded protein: CASNSGYEQYF.

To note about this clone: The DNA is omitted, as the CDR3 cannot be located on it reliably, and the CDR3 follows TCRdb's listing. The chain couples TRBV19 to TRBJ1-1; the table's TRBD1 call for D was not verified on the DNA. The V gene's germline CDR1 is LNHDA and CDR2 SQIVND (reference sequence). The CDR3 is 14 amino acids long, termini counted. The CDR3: CASTSGQGGGEAFF.

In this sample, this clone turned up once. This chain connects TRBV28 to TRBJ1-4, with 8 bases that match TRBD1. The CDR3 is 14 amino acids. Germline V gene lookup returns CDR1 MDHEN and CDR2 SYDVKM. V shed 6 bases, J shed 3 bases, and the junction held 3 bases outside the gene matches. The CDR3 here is CASSRDRPNEKLFF. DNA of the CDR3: TGTGCCAGCAGCCGGGACAGGCCTAATGAAAAACTGTTTTTT.

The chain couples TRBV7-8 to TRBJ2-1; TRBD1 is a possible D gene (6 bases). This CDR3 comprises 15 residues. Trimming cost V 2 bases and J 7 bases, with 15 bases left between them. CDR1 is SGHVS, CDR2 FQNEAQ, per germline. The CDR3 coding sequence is TGTGCCAGCAGCTTAAGATCCAGGGGATGGAATGAGCAGTTCTTC. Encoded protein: CASSLRSRGWNEQFF. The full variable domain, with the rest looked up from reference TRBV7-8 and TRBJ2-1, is GAGVSQSPRYKVAKRGQDVALRCDPISGHVSLFWYQQALGQGPEFLTYFQNEAQLDKSGLPSDRFFAERPEGSVSTLKIQRTQQEDSAVYLCASSLRSRGWNEQFFGPGTRLTVL.

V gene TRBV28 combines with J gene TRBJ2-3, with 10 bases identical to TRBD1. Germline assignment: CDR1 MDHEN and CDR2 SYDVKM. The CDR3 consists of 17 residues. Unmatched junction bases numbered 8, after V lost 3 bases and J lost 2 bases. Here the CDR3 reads CASSLMGQGRTTDTQYF. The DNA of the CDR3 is TGTGCCAGCAGTTTGATGGGACAGGGGAGGACCACAGATACGCAGTATTTT.

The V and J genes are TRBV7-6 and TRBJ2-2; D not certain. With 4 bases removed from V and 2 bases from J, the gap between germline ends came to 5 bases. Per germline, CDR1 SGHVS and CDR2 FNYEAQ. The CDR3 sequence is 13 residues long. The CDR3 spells CASSSRNTGELFF. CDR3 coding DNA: TGTGCCAGCAGCTCGCGAAACACCGGGGAGCTGTTTTTT.

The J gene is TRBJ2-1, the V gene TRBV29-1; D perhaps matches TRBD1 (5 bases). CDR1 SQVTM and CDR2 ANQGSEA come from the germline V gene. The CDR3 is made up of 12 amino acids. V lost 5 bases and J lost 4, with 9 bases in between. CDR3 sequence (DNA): TGCAGCGTTACCACAGGTTACAATGAGCAGTTCTTC. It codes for CSVTTGYNEQFF.

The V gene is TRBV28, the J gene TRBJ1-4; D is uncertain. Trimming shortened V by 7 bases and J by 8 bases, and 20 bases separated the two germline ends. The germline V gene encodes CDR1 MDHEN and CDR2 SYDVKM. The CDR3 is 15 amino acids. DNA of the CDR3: TGTGCCAGCACCACCGGCGCGGCGGGTGAGGAAAAACTGTTTTTT. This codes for CASTTGAAGEEKLFF.

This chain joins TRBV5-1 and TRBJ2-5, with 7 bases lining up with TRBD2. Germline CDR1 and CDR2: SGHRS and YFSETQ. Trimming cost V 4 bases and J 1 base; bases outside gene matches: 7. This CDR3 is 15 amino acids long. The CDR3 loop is CASSPKLATQETQYF. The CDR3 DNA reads TGCGCCAGCAGCCCGAAACTAGCGACCCAAGAGACCCAGTACTTC.

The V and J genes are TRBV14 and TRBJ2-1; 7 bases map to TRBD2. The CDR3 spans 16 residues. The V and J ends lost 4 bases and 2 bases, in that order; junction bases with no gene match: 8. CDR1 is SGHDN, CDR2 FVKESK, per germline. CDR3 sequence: CASSPQAGRAYNEQFF. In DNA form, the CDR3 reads TGTGCCAGCAGCCCACAAGCGGGGCGGGCCTACAATGAGCAGTTCTTC.

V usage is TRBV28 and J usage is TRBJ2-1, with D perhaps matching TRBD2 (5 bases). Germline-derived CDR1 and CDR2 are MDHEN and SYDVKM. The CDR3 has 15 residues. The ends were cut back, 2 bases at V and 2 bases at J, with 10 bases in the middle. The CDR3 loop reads CASSLMAGAYNEQFF. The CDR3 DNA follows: TGTGCCAGCAGTTTAATGGCGGGCGCCTACAATGAGCAGTTCTTC.

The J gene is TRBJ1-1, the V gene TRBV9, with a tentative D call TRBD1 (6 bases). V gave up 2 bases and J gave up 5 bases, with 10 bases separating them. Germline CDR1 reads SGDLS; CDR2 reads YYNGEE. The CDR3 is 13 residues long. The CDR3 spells CASSVSGVTEAFF. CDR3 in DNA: TGTGCCAGCAGCGTCTCAGGGGTTACTGAAGCTTTCTTT. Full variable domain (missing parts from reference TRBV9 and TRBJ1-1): DSGVTQTPKHLITATGQRVTLRCSPRSGDLSVYWYQQSLDQGLQFLIQYYNGEERAKGNILERFSAQQFPDLHSELNLSSLELGDSALYFCASSVSGVTEAFFGQGTRLTVV.

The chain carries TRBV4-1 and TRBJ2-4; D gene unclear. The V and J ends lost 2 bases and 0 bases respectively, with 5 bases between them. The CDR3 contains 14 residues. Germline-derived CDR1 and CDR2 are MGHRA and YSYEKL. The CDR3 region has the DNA TGCGCCAGCAGCCAACCTAGAGCCAAAAACATTCAGTACTTC. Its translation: CASSQPRAKNIQYF.

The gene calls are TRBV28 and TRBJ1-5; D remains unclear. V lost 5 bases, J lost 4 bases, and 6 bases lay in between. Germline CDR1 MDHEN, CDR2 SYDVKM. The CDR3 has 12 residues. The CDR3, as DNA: TGTGCCAGCAGTCGTCCTAATCAGCCCCAGCATTTT. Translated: CASSRPNQPQHF.

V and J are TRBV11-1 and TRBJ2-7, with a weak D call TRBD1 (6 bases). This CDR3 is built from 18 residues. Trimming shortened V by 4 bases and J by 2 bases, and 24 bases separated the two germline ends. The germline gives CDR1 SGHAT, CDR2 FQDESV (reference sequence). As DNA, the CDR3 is TGTGCCAGCAGCTCAGGGGAGAACAGGTTATTGACAGCCTACGAGCAGTACTTC. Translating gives CASSSGENRLLTAYEQYF.

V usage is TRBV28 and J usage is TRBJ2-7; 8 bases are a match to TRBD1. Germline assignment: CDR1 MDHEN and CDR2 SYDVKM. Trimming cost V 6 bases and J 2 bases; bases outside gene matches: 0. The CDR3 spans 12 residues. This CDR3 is CASRDRAYEQYF. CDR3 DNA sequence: TGTGCCAGCAGGGACAGGGCCTACGAGCAGTACTTC.

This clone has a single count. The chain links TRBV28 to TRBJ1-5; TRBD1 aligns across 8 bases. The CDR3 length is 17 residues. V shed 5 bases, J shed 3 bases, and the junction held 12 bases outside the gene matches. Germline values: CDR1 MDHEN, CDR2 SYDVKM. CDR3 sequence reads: CASSPVGRGRDNQPQHF. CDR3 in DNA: TGTGCCAGCAGTCCAGTTGGCAGGGGGCGCGACAATCAGCCCCAGCATTTT.

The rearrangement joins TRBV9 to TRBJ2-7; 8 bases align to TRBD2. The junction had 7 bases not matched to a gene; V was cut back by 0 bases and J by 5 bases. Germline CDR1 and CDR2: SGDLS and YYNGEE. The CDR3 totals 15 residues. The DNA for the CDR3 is TGTGCCAGCAGCGTAGAGGGGACTAGTATAGACGAGCAGTACTTC. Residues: CASSVEGTSIDEQYF. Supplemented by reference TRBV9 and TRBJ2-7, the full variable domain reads DSGVTQTPKHLITATGQRVTLRCSPRSGDLSVYWYQQSLDQGLQFLIQYYNGEERAKGNILERFSAQQFPDLHSELNLSSLELGDSALYFCASSVEGTSIDEQYFGPGTRLTVT.